This T cell receptor beta chain was sequenced for a study of blood T cells in healthy people across ages. The V gene's germline CDR1 is LGHNA and CDR2 YSLEER. There are 12 residues in the CDR3. Trimming removed 5 bases at V and 9 bases at J, with 11 bases between. With a J-beta primer mix and a sample-barcoded 5' primer, a second PCR ran 7 to 11 cycles. Each CDR3 protein is one row after TCRdb ran MiXCR on the 5' RACE reads. The sample has about 770,000 distinct CDR3 sequences; under 45% are singletons. Study-wide results and limits: Roughly linear age-related decline in beta diversity appeared, significant by age about 37.

Caucasian individuals from Russia who were healthy and aged 6 to 90 acted as donors. There are many counts of this clonotype. Its specificity is not known. Sequenced input: blood. The clonotype was recovered from a man between 60 and 75 years old in good health. The rearrangement uses TRBV4-3 and TRBJ2-1, with D perhaps matching TRBD1 (6 bases). The CDR3 loop is CASSSTRGEQFF. CDR3 DNA: TGCGCCAGCAGCTCCACCAGGGGTGAGCAGTTCTTC.